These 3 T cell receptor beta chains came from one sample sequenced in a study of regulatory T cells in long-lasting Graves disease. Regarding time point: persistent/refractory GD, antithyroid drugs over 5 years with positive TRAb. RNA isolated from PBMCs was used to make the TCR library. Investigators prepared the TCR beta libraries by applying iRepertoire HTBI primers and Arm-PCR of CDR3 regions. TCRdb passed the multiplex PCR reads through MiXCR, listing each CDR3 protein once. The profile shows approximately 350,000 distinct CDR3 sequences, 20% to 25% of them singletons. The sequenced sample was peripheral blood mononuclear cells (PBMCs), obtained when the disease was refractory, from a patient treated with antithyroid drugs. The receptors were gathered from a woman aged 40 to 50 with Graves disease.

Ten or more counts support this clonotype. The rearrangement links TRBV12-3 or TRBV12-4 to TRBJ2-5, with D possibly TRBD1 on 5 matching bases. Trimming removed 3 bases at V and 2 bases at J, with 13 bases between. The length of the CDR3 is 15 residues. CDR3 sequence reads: CASSFPTYRQETQYF. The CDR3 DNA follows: TGTGCCAGCAGTTTCCCCACCTACAGGCAAGAGACCCAGTACTTC.

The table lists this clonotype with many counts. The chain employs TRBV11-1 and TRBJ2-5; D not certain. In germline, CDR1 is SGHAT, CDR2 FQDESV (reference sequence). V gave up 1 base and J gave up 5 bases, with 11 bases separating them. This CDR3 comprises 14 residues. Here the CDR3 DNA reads TGTGCCAGCAGCTTAGGCAAACGGGCGGAGACCCAGTACTTC. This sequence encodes CASSLGKRAETQYF.

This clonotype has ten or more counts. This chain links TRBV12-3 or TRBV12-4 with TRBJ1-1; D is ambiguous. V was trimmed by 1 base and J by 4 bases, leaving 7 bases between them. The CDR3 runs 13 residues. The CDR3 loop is CASSLGLTTEAFF. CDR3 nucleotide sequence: TGTGCCAGCAGTTTAGGGCTTACCACTGAAGCTTTCTTT.